One and the same sample provided the 19 T cell receptor beta chains below, sequenced in a study of blood T cell repertoires in COVID-19. The assay was immunoSEQ multiplex PCR, and TCRdb's table has in-frame clones only and misses some. The sample carries roughly 250,000 clones, around 88% recorded once. Sequencing was carried out using peripheral blood. These TCRs come from a middle-aged man with active or convalescent COVID-19.

The V and J genes are TRBV24-1 and TRBJ1-4, with a possible D match to TRBD1 (6 bases). Trimming removed 4 bases from V and 11 bases from J, with 31 bases in between. The CDR3 has 19 amino acids. Per germline, CDR1 KGHDR and CDR2 SFDVKD. DNA of the CDR3: TGTGCCACCAGTGAGAGGGGATTTCAGGGGAACGCGGCTTCGAGGAAACTGTTTTTT. Protein sequence: CATSERGFQGNAASRKLFF.

The V call is TRBV7-9, the J call TRBJ1-2; TRBD1 matches at 8 bases. The CDR3 runs 12 residues. Per the germline V gene, CDR1 is SEHNR and CDR2 is FQNEAQ (reference sequence). J lost 3 bases, V lost 11 bases, and 5 bases had no gene match. CDR3 nucleotides: TGTGCCTTCTCACAGGGGGACTATGGCTACACCTTC. Amino acid sequence: CAFSQGDYGYTF.

This chain connects TRBV24-1 to TRBJ2-5; the D gene is possibly TRBD2 (6 bases). Germline V gives CDR1 KGHDR, CDR2 SFDVKD. The CDR3 has 15 amino acids. V was cut by 5 bases and J by 2 bases, with 14 bases left in between. The CDR3 sequence: CATSGRGASQETQYF. CDR3 sequence (DNA): TGTGCCACCAGTGGGCGGGGCGCGTCGCAAGAGACCCAGTACTTC.

The rearrangement uses TRBV25-1 and TRBJ1-6, with a possible D match to TRBD1 (5 bases). The V gene lost 4 bases and the J gene lost 4 bases, with 5 bases spanning the gap. The germline gives CDR1 MGHDK, CDR2 SYGVNS. The CDR3 is made up of 13 amino acids. The CDR3 protein is CASSGQYNSPLHF. DNA for the CDR3: TGTGCCAGCAGTGGACAGTATAATTCACCCCTCCACTTT.

The gene calls are TRBV27 and TRBJ2-7; unclear D gene. V was cut by 2 bases and J by 0 bases, with 14 bases left in between. Germline V gene sequence: CDR1 MNHEY, CDR2 SMNVEV (reference sequence). This CDR3 has 16 amino acids. CDR3: CASSLSVRQSSYEQYF. DNA for the CDR3: TGTGCCAGCAGTTTAAGTGTCCGACAAAGCTCCTACGAGCAGTACTTC.

On this clone itself: The same CDR3 arises from other DNA sequences in this sample as well. The V gene is TRBV30, the J gene TRBJ2-2, with D perhaps TRBD1 (5 bases). In germline, CDR1 is GTSNPN, CDR2 SVGIG (reference sequence). This CDR3 contains 13 residues. V dropped 1 base and J dropped 7 bases, with 10 bases sitting between them. CDR3 in amino acids: CAWSGQGGGELFF. In DNA, the CDR3 is TGTGCCTGGAGTGGGCAGGGTGGCGGGGAGCTGTTTTTT. Together with reference TRBV30 and TRBJ2-2, the CDR3 gives the full variable domain: SQTIHQWPATLVQPVGSPLSLECTVEGTSNPNLYWYRQAAGRGLQLLFYSVGIGQISSEVPQNLSASRPQDRQFILSSKKLLLSDSGFYLCAWSGQGGGELFFGEGSRLTVL.

V and J are TRBV7-6 and TRBJ2-7; TRBD1 is a possible D gene (7 bases). The CDR3 consists of 19 residues. Germline assignment: CDR1 SGHVS and CDR2 FNYEAQ. V was pared by 5 bases and J by 3 bases, with 29 bases between. The CDR3 loop reads CASSPTTGGGQGKNYEQYF. Here the CDR3 DNA reads TGTGCCAGCAGCCCCACCACAGGAGGGGGCCAGGGGAAAAACTACGAGCAGTACTTC. Complete variable domain (other parts from reference TRBV7-6 and TRBJ2-7): GAGVSQSPRYKVTKRGQDVALRCDPISGHVSLYWYRQALGQGPEFLTYFNYEAQQDKSGLPNDRFSAERPEGSISTLTIQRTEQRDSAMYRCASSPTTGGGQGKNYEQYFGPGTRLTVT.

The chain couples TRBV5-4 to TRBJ1-2; TRBD1 might be the D (5 bases). The V and J ends lost 2 bases and 6 bases respectively, with 14 bases between them. There are 14 residues in the CDR3. Per the germline V gene, CDR1 is SGHNT and CDR2 is YYREEE (reference sequence). The CDR3 DNA sequence: TGTGCCAGCAGCTTAGGAAGGGGCTTCCATGGCTACACCTTC. It codes for CASSLGRGFHGYTF.

Written as DNA, the CDR3 is TGTGCCAGTAGTGGGTTAACAGGGGGCGACAGTCCCCTCCACTTT. It yields the protein CASSGLTGGDSPLHF. This rearrangement joins TRBV19 to TRBJ1-6; TRBD1 matches 9 bases. Unmatched junction bases numbered 12, after V lost 5 bases and J lost 13 bases. The length of the CDR3 is 15 residues. The germline gives CDR1 LNHDA, CDR2 SQIVND (reference sequence).

The chain couples TRBV4-1 to TRBJ1-5, with D perhaps matching TRBD1 (5 bases). Trimming stripped 1 base from V and 6 bases from J, with 13 bases between. The CDR3 extends over 15 amino acids. CDR1 and CDR2 (germline): MGHRA, YSYEKL. The CDR3 protein is CASSQVAGMGQPQHF. The CDR3 coding sequence is TGCGCCAGCAGCCAAGTAGCAGGGATGGGTCAGCCCCAGCATTTT.

This clone was picked up one time. This chain uses TRBV11-1 with TRBJ2-7; no firm D call. The CDR3 consists of 14 residues. Germline V lookup: CDR1 SGHAT, CDR2 FQDESV (reference sequence). The V gene lost 6 bases and the J gene lost 0 bases, with 12 bases spanning the gap. In nucleotides, the CDR3 is TGTGCCAGCAGGGTGACTGAGACCTCCTACGAGCAGTACTTC. This sequence encodes CASRVTETSYEQYF.

This clone was seen a few times. This chain links TRBV3-1 (or the pseudogene TRBV3-2) with TRBJ1-3; D is undetermined. Germline V CDR1 and CDR2: LGHDT, YNNKEL (reference sequence). The CDR3 loop spans 14 amino acids. Trimming took 1 base from V and 4 from J, leaving 8 bases between them. The CDR3 DNA reads as TGTGCCAGCAGCCAAGGGGGAGGCGGAAACACCATATATTTT. Translated: CASSQGGGGNTIYF.

The gene calls are TRBV6-2 or TRBV6-3 and TRBJ1-2, with 8 positions matching TRBD1. The CDR3 loop spans 15 amino acids. CDR1 is MNHEY and CDR2 is SVGEGT in the germline V gene. Losses at the gene ends were 0 bases for V and 5 bases for J; bases not matched to a gene: 5. The CDR3 sequence is CASSYSTGAIYGYTF. CDR3 coding DNA: TGTGCCAGCAGTTACTCGACAGGGGCCATTTATGGCTACACCTTC.

This clone was seen only a few times. The chain employs TRBV19 and TRBJ2-1; possible D gene TRBD1, 5 bases. Germline assignment: CDR1 LNHDA and CDR2 SQIVND (reference sequence). Between the trimmed V and J ends, which lost 5 bases and 0 bases, there was a span of 14 bases. CDR3 length: 16 amino acids. The CDR3: CASSAVDSSSYNEQFF. CDR3 DNA: TGTGCCAGTAGTGCTGTCGACAGTAGCTCCTACAATGAGCAGTTCTTC. Based on the CDR3 plus reference TRBV19 and TRBJ2-1, the full variable domain is DGGITQSPKYLFRKEGQNVTLSCEQNLNHDAMYWYRQDPGQGLRLIYYSQIVNDFQKGDIAEGYSVSREKKESFPLTVTSAQKNPTAFYLCASSAVDSSSYNEQFFGPGTRLTVL.

The V call is TRBV19, the J call TRBJ1-5, with D possibly TRBD1 on 6 matching bases. The CDR3 totals 19 residues. Germline V CDR1 and CDR2: LNHDA, SQIVND (reference sequence). The V and J ends lost 1 base and 0 bases respectively, with 19 bases between them. As DNA, the CDR3 is TGTGCCAGTAGTATAGGGGGGCCCGGCATTATTTATAGCAATCAGCCCCAGCATTTT. Translating it yields CASSIGGPGIIYSNQPQHF.

The chain recombines TRBV19 with TRBJ1-3; D ambiguous. Trimming removed 4 bases from V and 8 bases from J, with 15 bases in between. Germline V gives CDR1 LNHDA, CDR2 SQIVND (reference sequence). The length of the CDR3 is 14 residues. The CDR3 coding sequence is TGTGCCAGTAGTACCGCGATACGGAGGGACACCATATATTTT. Residues: CASSTAIRRDTIYF. Supplemented by reference TRBV19 and TRBJ1-3, the full variable domain reads DGGITQSPKYLFRKEGQNVTLSCEQNLNHDAMYWYRQDPGQGLRLIYYSQIVNDFQKGDIAEGYSVSREKKESFPLTVTSAQKNPTAFYLCASSTAIRRDTIYFGEGSWLTVV.

The V call is TRBV29-1, the J call TRBJ1-2, with D perhaps TRBD1 (5 bases). Germline V gene sequence: CDR1 SQVTM, CDR2 ANQGSEA. The V and J ends lost 4 bases and 7 bases respectively, with 10 bases between them. This CDR3 is 11 amino acids long. The CDR3 DNA sequence: TGCAGCGTTGGGGGCAGTACTGGCTACACCTTC. It encodes CSVGGSTGYTF.

The chain joins TRBV11-1 to TRBJ2-1; 7 nucleotides line up with TRBD2. CDR3 length: 13 amino acids. Germline lookup yields CDR1 SGHAT and CDR2 FQDESV (reference sequence). Trimming removed 3 bases from V and 7 bases from J; junction bases left unmatched: 3. CDR3 sequence: CASSFWGGNEQFF. The CDR3 DNA reads TGTGCCAGCAGCTTTTGGGGGGGGAATGAGCAGTTCTTC.

This clone was detected a few times. V usage is TRBV30 and J usage is TRBJ2-1; 11 bases match TRBD2. Germline values: CDR1 GTSNPN, CDR2 SVGIG (reference sequence). CDR3 length: 13 amino acids. V lost 4 bases and J lost 6; bases outside the gene matches: 2. The CDR3 nucleotides read TGTGCCTGGAATCTAGCGGGGGGCAATGAGCAGTTCTTC. Its translation: CAWNLAGGNEQFF.